The 28 T cell receptor beta chains in this list originate from one sample, sequenced in a study of blood T cell repertoires in COVID-19 (dated by TCRdb to 2020 to 2021). Receptor libraries were prepared by the immunoSEQ multiplex PCR assay. Drawn from immuneACCESS, this table holds only the in-frame rearrangements with V and J called that TCRdb kept. Clones are partly lost; checked studies trace under half to an unresolved V gene and leave the rest unexplained. The sample table shows around 30,000 clones, and about 74% are seen once. The biggest ten clones account for 16% of the sample. The sample comprised peripheral blood. These receptors all stem from a human donor in a cohort sampled during active COVID-19.

The gene calls are TRBV20-1 and TRBJ2-7; no clear D. Trimming took 3 bases from V and 6 from J, leaving 6 bases between them. In germline, CDR1 is DFQATT, CDR2 SNEGSKA (reference sequence). The CDR3 is made up of 10 amino acids. The CDR3 protein is CSASRGEQYF. CDR3 bases: TGCAGTGCTAGCAGAGGCGAGCAGTACTTC.

The rearrangement joins TRBV2 to TRBJ2-7, with D uncertain. Germline CDR1 reads SNHLY; CDR2 reads FYNNEI. The CDR3 spans 13 residues. Between the trimmed V and J ends, which lost 4 bases and 1 base, there was a span of 8 bases. Here the CDR3 DNA reads TGTGCCAGCAGTGGCGCCGTTTCCTACGAGCAGTACTTC. Amino acids: CASSGAVSYEQYF.

The chain combines TRBV7-2 with TRBJ2-5; D might be TRBD2 (5 bases). CDR3 size: 13 residues. Germline V gene data show CDR1 as SGHTA and CDR2 as FQGNSA. V gave up 2 bases and J gave up 9 bases, with 13 bases separating them. CDR3: CASSLKGYGAQYF. As DNA, the CDR3 is TGTGCCAGCAGCTTAAAAGGGTACGGGGCCCAGTACTTC.

The chain carries TRBV28 and TRBJ2-5; TRBD1 matches 8 bases. The CDR3 covers 15 residues. CDR1 is MDHEN, CDR2 SYDVKM, per germline. The V gene end was trimmed by 4 bases and the J gene end by 5 bases; junction bases not matched to a gene: 9. The CDR3 DNA is TGTGCCAGCAGTTCATCCGGACAGGGCCGGGAGACCCAGTACTTC. Translation: CASSSSGQGRETQYF.

This rearrangement joins TRBV19 to TRBJ1-4; 9 positions agree with TRBD1. Germline-derived CDR1 and CDR2 are LNHDA and SQIVND (reference sequence). Trimming removed 5 bases from V and 2 bases from J; junction bases left unmatched: 6. The CDR3 is 16 residues long. CDR3 loop: CASSLGQGWTNEKLFF. The CDR3 DNA sequence: TGTGCCAGTAGTCTGGGACAGGGATGGACTAATGAAAAACTGTTTTTT.

This clone has more than one count but fewer than ten. This chain connects TRBV28 to TRBJ2-1; perhaps TRBD1 as D (7 bases). The V end lost 0 bases, the J end lost 7 bases, and 10 bases lay between the germline ends. CDR1 is MDHEN, CDR2 SYDVKM, per germline. The CDR3 has 14 amino acids. This CDR3 is CASSLWAGGNEQFF. Written as DNA, the CDR3 is TGTGCCAGCAGTTTATGGGCAGGGGGGAATGAGCAGTTCTTC.

The table lists this clone with a few counts. The chain employs TRBV30 and TRBJ1-2, with D unresolved. The length of the CDR3 is 14 residues. CDR1 GTSNPN and CDR2 SVGIG come from the germline V gene (reference sequence). Trimming took off 0 bases at V and 8 bases at J, with 16 bases between the two ends. CDR3 sequence (DNA): TGTGCCTGGAGTGTAGTGAGGGAGAAGGACGGCTACACCTTC. Translating gives CAWSVVREKDGYTF. The full variable domain, with the rest looked up from reference TRBV30 and TRBJ1-2, is SQTIHQWPATLVQPVGSPLSLECTVEGTSNPNLYWYRQAAGRGLQLLFYSVGIGQISSEVPQNLSASRPQDRQFILSSKKLLLSDSGFYLCAWSVVREKDGYTFGSGTRLTVV.

The V call is TRBV7-6, the J call TRBJ2-1; 9 bases map to TRBD2. The CDR3 extends over 17 amino acids. Trimming took 2 bases from V and 7 from J; bases not matched to a gene: 12. Germline V lookup: CDR1 SGHVS, CDR2 FNYEAQ. The CDR3 nucleotides read TGTGCCAGCAGCTTATTGCCCGCGGGAGGGCCTAGAAATGAGCAGTTCTTC. Protein sequence: CASSLLPAGGPRNEQFF.

The chain combines TRBV6-7 with TRBJ2-7, with D maybe TRBD2 (5 bases). TRBV6-7 is designated an ORF whose function remains uncertain. This CDR3 has 18 amino acids. The V end lost 6 bases, the J end lost 2 bases, and 26 bases lay between the germline ends. DNA for the CDR3: TGTGCCAGCAGGGGTCGGCTAGCCAAAGGAGGATCCACCTACGAGCAGTACTTC. Its protein is CASRGRLAKGGSTYEQYF.

The CDR3 loop is CATSRDGGGEQYF. The CDR3 DNA follows: TGTGCCACCAGCAGAGACGGGGGAGGAGAGCAGTACTTC. The rearrangement links TRBV15 to TRBJ2-7; maybe TRBD2 (6 bases). The germline V and J ends were trimmed by 0 bases and 7 bases, with 10 bases remaining between them. There are 13 residues in the CDR3. Germline CDR1 is LNHNV and CDR2 is YYDKDF (reference sequence).

This clone was seen a few times. The chain couples TRBV5-4 to TRBJ1-2, with no clear D. This CDR3 spans 12 amino acids. Germline loops: CDR1 SGHNT, CDR2 YYREEE (reference sequence). V lost 1 base and J lost 5, with 6 bases in between. CDR3 bases: TGTGCCAGCAGCTTGAACGAGTATGGCTACACCTTC. Its translation is CASSLNEYGYTF.

In its sample, this clone ranks as medium-sized. This chain's CDR3 is CASSLAMGEGNQPQHF. The CDR3, as DNA: TGTGCCAGCAGCTTAGCTATGGGGGAGGGCAATCAGCCCCAGCATTTT. The J gene is TRBJ1-5, the V gene TRBV7-2, with TRBD1 as a possible D gene (5 bases). Germline V gene sequence: CDR1 SGHTA, CDR2 FQGNSA. The CDR3 is 16 amino acids. The ends were cut back, 0 bases at V and 2 bases at J, with 11 bases in the middle.

V usage is TRBV6-1 and J usage is TRBJ1-2; the D gene is possibly TRBD1 (5 bases). Per germline, CDR1 MNHNS and CDR2 SASEGT. V was pared by 3 bases and J by 14 bases, with 16 bases between. There are 12 residues in the CDR3. The CDR3, as DNA: TGTGCCAGCAGTGACCTTGGGACCCGGGAGACCTTC. Its protein is CASSDLGTRETF.

CDR3 loop: CASSARDRGLGLGQRNYGYTF. CDR3 DNA sequence: TGTGCCAGCAGCGCCCGGGACAGGGGGTTAGGTTTGGGGCAGCGTAACTATGGCTACACCTTC. The rearrangement uses TRBV9 and TRBJ1-2; TRBD1 agrees at 11 bases. This CDR3 is 21 amino acids long. With V trimmed by 3 bases and J by 1 base, 20 bases remained unmatched. Germline V gene sequence: CDR1 SGDLS, CDR2 YYNGEE.

This chain connects TRBV3-1 (or the pseudogene TRBV3-2) to TRBJ2-7; 7 positions match TRBD2. CDR3 length: 15 amino acids. V shed 6 bases, J shed 3 bases, and the junction held 11 bases outside the gene matches. The germline CDR1 and CDR2 sequences are LGHDT and YNNKEL (reference sequence). Here the CDR3 reads CASRGFQGGSYEQYF. CDR3 bases: TGTGCCAGCAGGGGGTTCCAGGGAGGGAGCTACGAGCAGTACTTC.

The chain has TRBV7-9 and TRBJ2-1, with 8 bases identical to TRBD1. Germline V CDR1 and CDR2: SEHNR, FQNEAQ (reference sequence). The CDR3 runs to 14 residues. V shed 3 bases and J 7 bases; nucleotides not matched to a gene: 5. The DNA of the CDR3 is TGTGCCAGCAGCTTGTCAGGGGGCTGGAATGAGCAGTTCTTC. It translates to CASSLSGGWNEQFF.

The rearrangement links TRBV5-4 to TRBJ1-2, with TRBD1 as a possible D gene (6 bases). Germline-derived CDR1 and CDR2 are SGHNT and YYREEE (reference sequence). Trimming stripped 3 bases from V and 3 bases from J, with 12 bases between. The CDR3 is 14 amino acids. CDR3 DNA: TGTGCCAGCAGCTGGGGCAGGGGTGACTATGGCTACACCTTC. It encodes CASSWGRGDYGYTF. Full variable domain (remainder filled in from reference TRBV5-4 and TRBJ1-2): ETGVTQSPTHLIKTRGQQVTLRCSSQSGHNTVSWYQQALGQGPQFIFQYYREEENGRGNFPPRFSGLQFPNYSSELNVNALELDDSALYLCASSWGRGDYGYTFGSGTRLTVV.

This sequence joins TRBV5-6 and TRBJ1-1; D might be TRBD1 (5 bases). V lost 3 bases to trimming and J lost 4 bases, with 16 bases between them. Germline loops: CDR1 SGHDT, CDR2 YYEEEE. This CDR3 has 15 amino acids. The CDR3 nucleotides are TGTGCCAGCAGCTGGAACCGGGACTGGGGCACTGAAGCTTTCTTT. Translated: CASSWNRDWGTEAFF.

The chain recombines TRBV3-1 (or the pseudogene TRBV3-2) with TRBJ1-6; TRBD1 might be the D (5 bases). The CDR3 has 14 residues. V lost 4 bases and J lost 7, with 11 bases in between. Germline V lookup: CDR1 LGHDT, CDR2 YNNKEL (reference sequence). The CDR3 reads CASSPQGSNSPLHF. The CDR3 region has the DNA TGTGCCAGCAGCCCCCAGGGATCCAATTCACCCCTCCACTTT.

V gene TRBV6-5 combines with J gene TRBJ2-7; 9 nucleotides agree with TRBD1. J was trimmed by 2 bases and V by 4 bases; bases with no gene match: 6. The length of the CDR3 is 15 residues. CDR1 and CDR2 from the germline V gene are MNHEY and SVGAGI. This chain's CDR3 is CASSFLTGGAYEQYF. CDR3 DNA: TGTGCCAGCAGTTTCCTGACAGGGGGGGCCTACGAGCAGTACTTC.

This clone was recorded at least ten times. The chain is built from TRBV28 and TRBJ1-1; tentatively, D is TRBD1 (5 bases). Looked up from germline, CDR1 is MDHEN and CDR2 is SYDVKM. CDR3 length equals 16 residues. Trimming left V 5 bases short and J 3 bases short, with 19 bases between. CDR3 nucleotide sequence: TGTGCCAGCAGTCGTGGACACACCACGCTGCACACTGAAGCTTTCTTT. This gives the protein CASSRGHTTLHTEAFF.

The J gene is TRBJ1-4, the V gene TRBV9; 7 bases line up with TRBD1. V lost 2 bases to trimming and J lost 7 bases; unmatched junction nucleotides: 2. Germline V lookup: CDR1 SGDLS, CDR2 YYNGEE. The CDR3 has 13 residues. CDR3 amino acids: CASSVGTVEKLFF. CDR3 sequence (DNA): TGTGCCAGCAGCGTGGGGACAGTTGAAAAACTGTTTTTT.

This chain uses TRBV14 with TRBJ2-3, with 9 bases matching TRBD2. This CDR3 is 16 amino acids long. From germline, CDR1 is SGHDN and CDR2 FVKESK. Germline trimming cut 1 base from V and 7 bases from J; bases unmatched to any gene: 9. DNA for the CDR3: TGTGCCAGCAGCCAAGTGGCGGGAGGGATCGGAAATACGCAGTATTTT. It encodes CASSQVAGGIGNTQYF. Using reference TRBV14 and TRBJ2-3 for the parts outside the CDR3, the full variable domain is EAGVTQFPSHSVIEKGQTVTLRCDPISGHDNLYWYRRVMGKEIKFLLHFVKESKQDESGMPNNRFLAERTGGTYSTLKVQPAELEDSGVYFCASSQVAGGIGNTQYFGPGTRLTVL.

The gene calls are TRBV27 and TRBJ2-2; D possibly corresponds to TRBD2 (6 bases). This CDR3 has 17 residues. Germline CDR1 and CDR2: MNHEY and SMNVEV (reference sequence). Trimming removed 4 bases at V and 3 bases at J, with 18 bases between. CDR3 amino acids: CASSSGPRDFDTGELFF. The CDR3 DNA reads TGTGCCAGCAGTTCGGGGCCCCGGGACTTTGACACCGGGGAGCTGTTTTTT.

This rearrangement joins TRBV30 to TRBJ2-2, with no clear D. CDR1 and CDR2 from the germline V gene are GTSNPN and SVGIG (reference sequence). The CDR3 extends over 12 amino acids. Trimming stripped 3 bases from V and 6 bases from J, with 8 bases between. CDR3 sequence reads: CAWSPRPGELFF. For the CDR3, the DNA is TGTGCCTGGAGCCCTAGACCCGGGGAGCTGTTTTTT.

The chain uses TRBV7-2 and TRBJ2-4; D is uncertain. The V end was cut by 5 bases, the J end by 8 bases, with 25 bases between. There are 17 residues in the CDR3. Germline CDR1 and CDR2: SGHTA and FQGNSA. DNA of the CDR3: TGTGCCAGCAGCCCCGACCAGAGAGCTAGTCATTCAGACATTCAGTACTTC. This encodes CASSPDQRASHSDIQYF.

This clone has a handful of counts. The rearrangement links TRBV7-9 to TRBJ2-3, with 13 positions matching TRBD2. Looked up from germline, CDR1 is SEHNR and CDR2 is FQNEAQ (reference sequence). There are 18 residues in the CDR3. Losses at the gene ends were 3 bases for V and 0 bases for J; bases not matched to a gene: 6. CDR3 amino acids: CASSFSTSGGASTDTQYF. The CDR3 DNA reads TGTGCCAGCAGCTTTTCCACTAGCGGGGGGGCAAGCACAGATACGCAGTATTTT.

The J gene is TRBJ2-3, the V gene TRBV2; possible D gene TRBD2, 5 bases. The ends were cut back, 6 bases at V and 0 bases at J, with 13 bases in the middle. Germline lookup yields CDR1 SNHLY and CDR2 FYNNEI. The CDR3 is made up of 15 amino acids. In DNA form, the CDR3 reads TGTGCCAGCAGCCCTGGAGGAGCTAGCACAGATACGCAGTATTTT. Its translation: CASSPGGASTDTQYF.